The sequence of this T cell receptor beta chain was determined in a study of blood T cell repertoires in COVID-19. Study at large: In each case, the material was cDNA or gDNA derived from T cells, B-cell-depleted T cells, or PBMCs.

This CDR3 is built from 20 residues. In the source study's methods: Nucleated cell counts were estimated from reference gene primer amplification. The method was immunoSEQ multiplex PCR; TCRdb's version includes in-frame clones alone and lacks a portion of them. That table is the source of V, J and clone size, and D and trimming were worked out from the DNA. The sample contains some 25,000 clones, 90% of which appear only once. The chain couples TRBV21-1 to TRBJ1-5; no DNA check was done on the table's D call, TRBD1. TRBV21-1 is classified as a pseudogene. This sequence originates from a human donor in a cohort sampled during active COVID-19. The sequenced sample was peripheral blood. The DNA of the CDR3 is TGTGCCAGCAGCAAAGGAGTCAGGGGACACCATCGGAGAAGCAATCAGCCCCAGCATTTT. Protein product: CASSKGVRGHHRRSNQPQHF.